This T cell receptor (beta chain) was retrieved from a study of early T cells in non-severe SARS-CoV-2 infection. For the study at large: Unpaired chains resulted from sequencing bulk RNA of unsorted whole blood.

Study findings and constraints: VDJdb matching favored anti-spike CD8 responses, missing private and CD4 specificities.

This clonotype was seen a few times. Its target is not known. TCRdb recomputed calls from the 5' RACE reads with MiXCR, one row per CDR3 protein. The sample consists of about 71,000 distinct CDR3 sequences, roughly an eighth of them appearing once. The clonotype comes from an adult who was a healthcare worker with PCR-confirmed SARS-CoV-2 infection or an uninfected control (not recorded which). What was sequenced was whole blood.

CDR3: CASGRTRGTGELFF. In DNA form, the CDR3 reads TGTGCCAGCGGGCGAACTAGGGGCACCGGGGAGCTGTTTTTT. The chain combines TRBV2 with TRBJ2-2; D may correspond to TRBD1 or TRBD2 (5 bases each). V was clipped by 8 bases and J by 4 bases, with 14 bases between them. The CDR3 runs to 14 residues. Germline CDR1 and CDR2: SNHLY and FYNNEI.